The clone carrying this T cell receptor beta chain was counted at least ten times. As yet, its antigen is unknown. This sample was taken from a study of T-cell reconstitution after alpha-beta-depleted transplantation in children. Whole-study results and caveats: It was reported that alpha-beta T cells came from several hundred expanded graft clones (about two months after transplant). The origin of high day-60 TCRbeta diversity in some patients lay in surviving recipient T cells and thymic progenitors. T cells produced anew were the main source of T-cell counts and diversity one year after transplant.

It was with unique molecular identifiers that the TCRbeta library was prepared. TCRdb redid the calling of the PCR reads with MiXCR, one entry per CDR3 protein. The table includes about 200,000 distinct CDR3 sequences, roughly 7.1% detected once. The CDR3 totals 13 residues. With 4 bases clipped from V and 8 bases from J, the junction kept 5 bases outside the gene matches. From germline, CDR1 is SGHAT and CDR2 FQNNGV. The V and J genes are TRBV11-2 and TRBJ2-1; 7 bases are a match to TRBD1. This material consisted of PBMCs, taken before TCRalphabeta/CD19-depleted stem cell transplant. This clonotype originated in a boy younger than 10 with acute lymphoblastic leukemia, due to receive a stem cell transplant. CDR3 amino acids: CASSSYRGYEQFF. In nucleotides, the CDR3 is TGTGCCAGCAGCTCATACAGGGGTTATGAGCAGTTCTTC.